The next 10 T cell receptor beta chains were all read from a single sample in a study of cytomegalovirus exposure and HLA in healthy donors. Clones were sequenced by immunoSEQ multiplex PCR, and TCRdb holds only the in-frame ones, with some missing. The sample lists roughly 300,000 clones; roughly 85% were seen once. The sample consisted of PBMCs. The receptors shown here come from a woman under 30 in good health and CMV-seronegative.

The chain links TRBV29-1 to TRBJ2-1, with 10 positions matching TRBD2. V shed 4 bases, J shed 15 bases, and the junction held 12 bases outside the gene matches. Germline V lookup: CDR1 SQVTM, CDR2 ANQGSEA. The CDR3 spans 13 residues. This CDR3 reads CSVGGLAAPLGFF. The DNA for the CDR3 is TGCAGCGTTGGAGGACTAGCGGCCCCATTGGGGTTCTTC.

V and J are TRBV2 and TRBJ2-1; 14 bases align to TRBD2. Germline V gives CDR1 SNHLY, CDR2 FYNNEI. The V gene end was trimmed by 7 bases and the J gene end by 8 bases; junction bases not matched to a gene: 4. This CDR3 is 14 amino acids long. The CDR3 is CASNRLAGGDEQFF. The CDR3 coding sequence is TGTGCCAGCAACCGACTAGCGGGAGGGGATGAGCAGTTCTTC.

This chain joins TRBV12-5 and TRBJ2-1; tentative D call: TRBD1 (6 bases). Germline assignment: CDR1 LGHNT and CDR2 FRNRAP. The CDR3 length is 13 residues. V was pared by 1 base and J by 10 bases, with 11 bases between. CDR3 nucleotides: TGTGCTAGTGGTTTGGCAGCAGGGGCCGAGCAGTTCTTC. It yields the protein CASGLAAGAEQFF.

This rearrangement joins TRBV27 to TRBJ1-1; D unclear. This CDR3 contains 14 residues. Germline lookup yields CDR1 MNHEY and CDR2 SMNVEV (reference sequence). Trimming removed 3 bases from V and 0 bases from J, with 8 bases in between. The CDR3: CASSLARLNTEAFF. CDR3 DNA: TGTGCCAGCAGTTTGGCCAGATTGAACACTGAAGCTTTCTTT.

This clone was found once. The genes are TRBV16 and TRBJ2-1; no clear D gene. Germline loops: CDR1 KGHSY, CDR2 FQNENV. This CDR3 is 13 amino acids long. Trimming shortened V by 0 bases and J by 7 bases, and 7 bases separated the two germline ends. The CDR3, as DNA: TGTGCCAGCAGCCAATCTACGCTAAATGAGCAGTTCTTC. This codes for CASSQSTLNEQFF.

The chain recombines TRBV2 with TRBJ2-5; tentatively, D is TRBD1 (6 bases). This CDR3 region has 14 residues. The V gene lost 5 bases and the J gene lost 5 bases, with 15 bases spanning the gap. Germline V CDR1 and CDR2: SNHLY, FYNNEI. Here the CDR3 reads CASSTTGSSETQYF. The CDR3 nucleotides read TGTGCCAGCAGTACAACAGGGTCGTCCGAGACCCAGTACTTC.

This chain uses TRBV4-3 with TRBJ2-7; D is uncertain. Germline V gene sequence: CDR1 LGHNA, CDR2 YSLEER. V lost 1 base to trimming and J lost 4 bases, with 17 bases between them. This CDR3 has 16 residues. CDR3 in DNA: TGCGCCAGCAGCCAAGCTGCGGTCACCCCCCAATACGAGCAGTACTTC. Translated, it gives CASSQAAVTPQYEQYF.

The chain links TRBV2 to TRBJ1-5; 7 bases align to TRBD1. The ends lost 6 bases at V and 0 bases at J; junction bases unmatched: 5. This CDR3 is 15 amino acids long. Germline V gives CDR1 SNHLY, CDR2 FYNNEI. The CDR3 is CASSDGQVSNQPQHF. The CDR3 coding sequence is TGTGCCAGCAGCGACGGACAGGTTAGCAATCAGCCCCAGCATTTT.

The chain uses TRBV28 and TRBJ1-2; D may be TRBD1 (5 bases). Per germline, CDR1 MDHEN and CDR2 SYDVKM. This CDR3 has 11 residues. V lost 5 bases and J lost 5, with 6 bases in between. The CDR3 spells CASSRGYGYTF. CDR3 coding DNA: TGTGCCAGCAGTCGGGGGTATGGCTACACCTTC.

The chain links TRBV5-8 to TRBJ2-7, with a weak D call TRBD1 (6 bases). In germline, CDR1 is SGHTS, CDR2 YDEGEE. Between the trimmed V and J ends, which lost 6 bases and 2 bases, there was a span of 18 bases. This CDR3 is 15 amino acids long. CDR3 protein: CASIKAQGIAYEQYF. CDR3 in DNA: TGTGCCAGCATCAAAGCCCAGGGGATTGCCTACGAGCAGTACTTC.